These T cell receptor beta chains were read from a single sample in a study of T cells in Graves' hyperthyroidism and ophthalmopathy. TCRdb reanalysed the multiplex PCR reads using MiXCR and keeps one entry per CDR3 protein. This sample has some 270,000 distinct CDR3 sequences, with roughly 22% found just once. Sample: blood. The receptors derive from a woman in her thirties or forties with Graves' ophthalmopathy. Both conserved end residues are part of each CDR3. The D gene is left open where the match is weak. Size tells how often a clone was seen (once, few, many) or the class of an expanded clone, and some rows leave it out.

d_call j_call v_call cdr3_length clone_size cdr3_nt cdr3_aa
. TRBJ1-5 TRBV30 19 many TGTGCCTGGAGTTCACCAATATCTGCCCCGAGGGCGACCAATCAGCCCCAGCATTTT CAWSSPISAPRATNQPQHF
. TRBJ2-7 TRBV12-3/TRBV12-4 15 few TGTGCCAGCAGTCCATATCAGGACATACCTGGAGAGCAGTACTTC CASSPYQDIPGEQYF
TRBD2 TRBJ2-7 TRBV6-5 17 many TGTGCCAGCAGTCGCCTAGCGGGAGTCTCTTGGTCCTACGAGCAGTACTTC CASSRLAGVSWSYEQYF
. TRBJ2-7 TRBV28 12 few TGTGCCAGCAGCGAGGGGCGGGGCGAGCAGTACTTC CASSEGRGEQYF
. TRBJ2-7 TRBV28 16 many TGTGCCAGCACCCCTGGAGCGGCAGTCTCCTCCTACGAGCAGTACTTC CASTPGAAVSSYEQYF
. TRBJ2-7 TRBV5-1 12 many TGCGCCAGCAGCAGTACAGGGCTCGAGCAGTACTTC CASSSTGLEQYF
. TRBJ2-4 TRBV19 19 few TGTGCCAAGACAGGGGCCCCTAAAATTAGGACTAGGGATGGGAACATTCAGTACTTC CAKTGAPKIRTRDGNIQYF
. TRBJ1-4 TRBV28 11 few TGTGCCAGCAGTTTAAAGGAAAAACTGTTTTTT CASSLKEKLFF
. TRBJ2-2 TRBV28 15 many TGTGCCAGCTCCCAGGGGGGGGGCGTCACCGGGGAGCTGTTTTTT CASSQGGGVTGELFF
. TRBJ2-5 TRBV20-1 15 . TGCAGTGCTAGAGTCCCCCCGGGACAACAAGAGACCCAGTACTTC CSARVPPGQQETQYF
. TRBJ1-3 TRBV2 13 . TGTGCCAGCAGTTCGGGGTCTGGAAACACCATATATTTT CASSSGSGNTIYF
TRBD2 TRBJ2-7 TRBV20-1 13 many TGCAGTGCTGGGCTAGCGGGATCTAACGAGCAGTACTTC CSAGLAGSNEQYF
. TRBJ2-5 TRBV20-1 12 many TGCAGGGCACAGGAGCTCCGGGAGACCCAGTACTTC CRAQELRETQYF
. TRBJ2-3 TRBV28 11 many TGTGCCAGCAGCCAGACAAATACGCAGTATTTT CASSQTNTQYF
. TRBJ1-1 TRBV28 15 many TGTGCCAGCAGTCCCAGAGGGGGGCAGAACACTGAAGCTTTCTTT CASSPRGGQNTEAFF
TRBD1 TRBJ2-5 TRBV7-2 15 . TGTGCCAGTAATAACCGGGACAGGGACTTGAAGACCCAGTACTTC CASNNRDRDLKTQYF
. TRBJ2-6 TRBV9 18 many TGTGCCAGCAGCGTAGGTCCCTCACGGAACTCTGGGGCCAACGTCCTGACTTTC CASSVGPSRNSGANVLTF
TRBD2 TRBJ2-3 TRBV3-1 16 few TGTGCCAGCACCCCCGGGACTAGCGGGAGCACAGATACGCAGTATTTT CASTPGTSGSTDTQYF
TRBD2 TRBJ2-7 TRBV6-5 14 many TGTGCCAGCAGTTCAAAGGGACTAGCCTACGAGCAGTACTTC CASSSKGLAYEQYF
. TRBJ2-5 TRBV29-1 15 many TGCAGCGTTGAAGATCTTAGGGCTCTAAAAGAGACCCAGTACTTC CSVEDLRALKETQYF
. TRBJ2-4 TRBV27 13 many TGTGCCAGCGGCCCCCCGGCGGCTAACATTCAGTACTTC CASGPPAANIQYF
. TRBJ2-7 TRBV13 13 many TGTGCCAGCAGCCGGGGACGCTTCTACGAGCAGTACTTC CASSRGRFYEQYF
. TRBJ2-7 TRBV5-1 15 many TGCGCCAGCACGGAGATCGACGGATCTTCCTACGAGCAGTACTTC CASTEIDGSSYEQYF
TRBD2 TRBJ2-7 TRBV15 16 many TGTGCCACCAGCAGAGATGGACTAGCGGGTCAAAACGAGCAGTACTTC CATSRDGLAGQNEQYF
. TRBJ2-2 TRBV28 16 once TGTGCCAGCTTAGAGTCCAGGGTGCGATCCTCCGGGGAGCTGTTTTTT CASLESRVRSSGELFF
TRBD1 TRBJ1-6 TRBV6-1 15 . TGTGCCAGCAGGAGGGCCGGGACAGATAATTCACCCCTCCACTTT CASRRAGTDNSPLHF
TRBD1 TRBJ2-7 TRBV28 15 many TGTGCCAGCAGTTCGGTGACAGGGGATGGCTACGAGCAGTACTTC CASSSVTGDGYEQYF
. TRBJ1-6 TRBV12-3/TRBV12-4 14 many TGTGCCAGCAACCGATCCCCTGGAAATTCACCCCTCCACTTT CASNRSPGNSPLHF
TRBD1 TRBJ2-2 TRBV12-3/TRBV12-4 14 many TGTGCCAGCAGCCCACAGGGGTTGGCCGGGGAGCTGTTTTTT CASSPQGLAGELFF
. TRBJ2-6 TRBV15 14 many TGTGCCACCAGCAGAAAAGGTGGGGCCAACGTCCTGACTTTC CATSRKGGANVLTF
TRBD1 TRBJ2-2 TRBV28 18 many TGTGCCAGCAGTTTCCTTCCCCCCGGGACAGGGAACACCGGGGAGCTGTTTTTT CASSFLPPGTGNTGELFF
TRBD2 TRBJ2-2 TRBV30 15 few TGTGCCTGGAAAGGCCTAGCGGGATTCACCGGGGAGCTGTTTTTT CAWKGLAGFTGELFF
TRBD1 TRBJ1-1 TRBV25-1 14 many TGTGCCAGCAGTGAGACAGGGATTTACACTGAAGCTTTCTTT CASSETGIYTEAFF
. TRBJ1-6 TRBV25-1 16 . TGTGCCAGCAGTGAAGGCCGCAGCTCCTATAATTCACCCCTCCACTTT CASSEGRSSYNSPLHF
. TRBJ2-2 TRBV30 13 many TGTGCCTGGTATCAGGGGGGCTCCGGGGAGCTGTTTTTT CAWYQGGSGELFF
TRBD1 TRBJ2-2 TRBV28 15 many TGTGCCAGCAGTTCACAGGGGCCGAACACCGGGGAGCTGTTTTTT CASSSQGPNTGELFF
. TRBJ1-5 TRBV19 15 . TGTGCCAGTAGTATAGAAGGGCCTCGCAATCAGCCCCAGCATTTT CASSIEGPRNQPQHF
. TRBJ1-1 TRBV5-1 13 many TGCGCCAGCAGCTTGGAGTGGGAAGGTGAAGCTTTCTTT CASSLEWEGEAFF
. TRBJ2-7 TRBV27 13 . TGTGCCAGCAGTTTGTGGGCAGGGGACGAGCAGTACTTC CASSLWAGDEQYF
. TRBJ2-7 TRBV28 14 few TGTGCCAGCATGTCACCTGGGGGATCCTACGAGCAGTACTTC CASMSPGGSYEQYF
. TRBJ1-1 TRBV4-1 15 many TGCGCCAGCAGCCAATTAGGTCTGGTTGGCACTGAAGCTTTCTTT CASSQLGLVGTEAFF
. TRBJ1-2 TRBV7-2 14 many TGTGCCAGCAGTCCCGCGGTGGGAAACTATGGCTACACCTTC CASSPAVGNYGYTF
. TRBJ2-7 TRBV4-2 15 few TGTGTCAGCAGCCAAGTTGGATTCGTATCCTACGAGCAGTACTTC CVSSQVGFVSYEQYF
. TRBJ2-5 TRBV6-5 15 . TGTGCCAGCAGTTACAGCTGGGGTACCAAAGAGACCCAGTACTTC CASSYSWGTKETQYF
TRBD2 TRBJ2-7 TRBV28 14 many TGTGCCAGCATCCGGGGGGGTCCCGCCTACGAGCAGTACTTC CASIRGGPAYEQYF
. TRBJ2-5 TRBV7-9 15 many TGTGCCAGCAGCTTAGCCAGGTTTGGGCGGGAGACCCAGTACTTC CASSLARFGRETQYF
. TRBJ1-1 TRBV19 14 many TGTGCCAGTAGTCGGGGTGGGGAGAACACTGAAGCTTTCTTT CASSRGGENTEAFF
TRBD1 TRBJ2-7 TRBV7-9 15 many TGTGCCAGCAGCTCCCCCACGGGACAGGGCTACGAGCAGTACTTC CASSSPTGQGYEQYF
. TRBJ2-5 TRBV6-1 16 many TGTGCCAGCAGCCCAGGGAGGTTGTCCCCGTGGGAGACCCAGTACTTC CASSPGRLSPWETQYF